Below, one TCR beta chain is given with its context. Its antigen is still unknown. The sample is drawn from a study of T cell responses to AZD1222 COVID-19 vaccine. Whole-study results and caveats: A mostly white British donor set with more females was recruited, and clonal diversity was possibly underestimated. Spike-specific TCR breadth and depth grew following two AZD1222 doses. There were repertoire samples only from the period after the peak T cell response.

CDR1 is LGHDT, CDR2 YNNKEL, per germline (reference sequence). V was cut by 1 base and J by 3 bases, with 10 bases left in between. This CDR3 contains 15 residues. Assay: immunoSEQ multiplex PCR; the TCRdb copy retains only in-frame clones and omits some. This repertoire shows 100,000 to 150,000 clones, roughly nine tenths found once; its top ten account for roughly 4.1%. Sequences were derived from peripheral blood, sampled on day 0 of AZD1222 vaccination. The source of this sequence is an adult in good health. V gene TRBV3-1 (or the pseudogene TRBV3-2) combines with J gene TRBJ1-5; the D is unclear. The CDR3, as DNA: TGTGCCAGCAGCCAAGGCGGTTGGCCCAATCAGCCCCAGCATTTT. Translated: CASSQGGWPNQPQHF.